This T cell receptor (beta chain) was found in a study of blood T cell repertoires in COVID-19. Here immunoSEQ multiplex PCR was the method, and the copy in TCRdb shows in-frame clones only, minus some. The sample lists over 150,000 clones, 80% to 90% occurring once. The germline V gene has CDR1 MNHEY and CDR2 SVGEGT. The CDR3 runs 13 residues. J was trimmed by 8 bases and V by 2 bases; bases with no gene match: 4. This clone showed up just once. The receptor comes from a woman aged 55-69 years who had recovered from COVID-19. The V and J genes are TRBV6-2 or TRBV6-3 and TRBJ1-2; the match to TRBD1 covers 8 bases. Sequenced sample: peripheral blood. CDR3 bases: TGTGCCAGCAGTTACGGACAGGGCGGAGGCTACACCTTC. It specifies CASSYGQGGGYTF.